The 24 T cell receptor beta chains below were found in one sample sequenced in a study of shared clonotypes between healthy human individuals. The assay was immunoSEQ multiplex PCR, and TCRdb's table has in-frame clones only and misses some. The sample lists around 620,000 clones; approximately 95% were seen once. Naive CD8 cells comprised CD45RO-negative, CCR7-positively selected cells, excluding terminally differentiated effector memory CD45RA+ cells. Sequenced material: naive CD8+ T cells sorted from blood. These receptors all stem from a woman younger than 45 in good health.

This chain joins TRBV5-6 and TRBJ1-1; no clear D gene. V was cut by 0 bases and J by 4 bases, with 13 bases left in between. Germline values: CDR1 SGHDT, CDR2 YYEEEE. The CDR3 covers 15 residues. The CDR3 region is CASSLAAKGGTEAFF. As DNA, the CDR3 is TGTGCCAGCAGCTTGGCCGCAAAGGGCGGCACTGAAGCTTTCTTT.

The chain links TRBV28 to TRBJ1-2; D is undetermined. Trimming shortened V by 3 bases and J by 2 bases, and 10 bases separated the two germline ends. Germline lookup yields CDR1 MDHEN and CDR2 SYDVKM. The CDR3 loop spans 14 amino acids. The chain's CDR3 is CASSFVAENYGYTF. The CDR3 DNA follows: TGTGCCAGCAGTTTCGTCGCAGAGAACTATGGCTACACCTTC.

The rearrangement uses TRBV4-1 and TRBJ2-7, with D tentatively TRBD2 (5 bases). Germline V lookup: CDR1 MGHRA, CDR2 YSYEKL. V was clipped by 1 base and J by 4 bases, with 14 bases between them. CDR3 size: 15 residues. DNA for the CDR3: TGCGCCAGCAGCCAAGTGGCTAGCATGTGGTACGAGCAGTACTTC. It yields the protein CASSQVASMWYEQYF.

V usage is TRBV7-7 and J usage is TRBJ2-5; D could derive from TRBD1 or TRBD2 (5 bases each). The DNA end favors TRBJ2-7, so the J call may be wrong. Germline V gene lookup returns CDR1 SSHAT and CDR2 FNYEAQ (reference sequence). This CDR3 spans 14 amino acids. This CDR3 is CASSTRDRPHEQYF. The DNA for the CDR3 is TGTGCCAGCAGCACTCGGGACCGGCCCCACGAGCAGTACTTC.

The rearrangement links TRBV7-9 to TRBJ2-1; a weak D match, TRBD2 (5 bases). Trimming shortened V by 5 bases and J by 2 bases, and 13 bases separated the two germline ends. This CDR3 region has 15 residues. Germline CDR1 reads SEHNR; CDR2 reads FQNEAQ (reference sequence). The CDR3 sequence: CASSGSDSTYNEQFF. The CDR3 DNA is TGTGCCAGCAGCGGGAGCGATTCGACCTACAATGAGCAGTTCTTC.

V usage is TRBV9 and J usage is TRBJ2-2; no definite D call. V was trimmed by 4 bases and J by 1 base, leaving 2 bases between them. The CDR3 length is 12 residues. Per the germline V gene, CDR1 is SGDLS and CDR2 is YYNGEE. CDR3 DNA sequence: TGTGCCAGCAGCCAGAACACCGGGGAGCTGTTTTTT. Translated, it gives CASSQNTGELFF.

The sample holds one count of this clone. V and J are TRBV28 and TRBJ2-1; D unclear. Deletions cut 1 base from V and 4 bases from J, with 8 bases between. Germline CDR1 is MDHEN and CDR2 is SYDVKM. The CDR3 length is 14 residues. CDR3 protein: CASSLSSGYNEQFF. The CDR3 DNA follows: TGTGCCAGCAGTTTATCCTCCGGGTACAATGAGCAGTTCTTC. Supplemented by reference TRBV28 and TRBJ2-1, the full variable domain reads DVKVTQSSRYLVKRTGEKVFLECVQDMDHENMFWYRQDPGLGLRLIYFSYDVKMKEKGDIPEGYSVSREKKERFSLILESASTNQTSMYLCASSLSSGYNEQFFGPGTRLTVL.

CDR3 sequence (DNA): TGTGCCAGCAGCTGGGACAGGGACATTCAGTACTTC. It specifies CASSWDRDIQYF. This rearrangement joins TRBV5-6 to TRBJ2-4; 9 nucleotides match TRBD1. Trimming removed 3 bases from V and 8 bases from J; junction bases left unmatched: 0. This CDR3 has 12 residues. Germline V gene lookup returns CDR1 SGHDT and CDR2 YYEEEE.

This chain uses TRBV2 with TRBJ2-7, with TRBD1 as a possible D gene (6 bases). Germline V gene lookup returns CDR1 SNHLY and CDR2 FYNNEI. This CDR3 has 15 residues. Trimming removed 5 bases from V and 2 bases from J, with 16 bases in between. The DNA of the CDR3 is TGTGCCAGCAGTCCCCCGGGGACATCCACCTACGAGCAGTACTTC. This encodes CASSPPGTSTYEQYF.

This sequence joins TRBV27 and TRBJ2-7, with a weak D call TRBD1 (6 bases). This CDR3 spans 14 amino acids. V lost 7 bases to trimming and J lost 2 bases, with 15 bases between them. Germline V gene lookup returns CDR1 MNHEY and CDR2 SMNVEV (reference sequence). In DNA, the CDR3 is TGTGCCAGCACCCCGACAGGCGCCCCCTACGAGCAGTACTTC. The encoded protein is CASTPTGAPYEQYF.

The chain employs TRBV7-9 and TRBJ1-5; tentatively, D is TRBD1 (6 bases). There are 16 residues in the CDR3. V was clipped by 2 bases and J by 2 bases, with 13 bases between them. The V gene's germline CDR1 is SEHNR and CDR2 FQNEAQ (reference sequence). CDR3: CASSLSSRGGNQPQHF. DNA for the CDR3: TGTGCCAGCAGCTTATCTTCTAGGGGGGGCAATCAGCCCCAGCATTTT. The entire variable domain, with the rest obtained from reference TRBV7-9 and TRBJ1-5, is as follows: DTGVSQNPRHKITKRGQNVTFRCDPISEHNRLYWYRQTLGQGPEFLTYFQNEAQLEKSRLLSDRFSAERPKGSFSTLEIQRTEQGDSAMYLCASSLSSRGGNQPQHFGDGTRLSIL.

The chain links TRBV18 to TRBJ2-7; 10 nucleotides match TRBD2. The V gene end was trimmed by 3 bases and the J gene end by 2 bases; junction bases not matched to a gene: 7. This CDR3 contains 16 residues. Germline V gene lookup returns CDR1 KGHSH and CDR2 LQKENI. The CDR3 protein is CASSPRGSGRAYEQYF. Here the CDR3 DNA reads TGTGCCAGCTCACCCCGGGGAAGCGGGAGGGCCTACGAGCAGTACTTC.

The V call is TRBV5-5, the J call TRBJ1-4; D unresolved. CDR3 size: 13 residues. V was pared by 4 bases and J by 8 bases, with 12 bases between. CDR1 and CDR2 (germline): SGHKS, YYEKEE (reference sequence). CDR3 sequence: CASSHPPEEKLFF. CDR3 DNA sequence: TGTGCCAGCAGCCACCCCCCTGAGGAAAAACTGTTTTTT.

V is TRBV27 and J is TRBJ2-5; 7 bases are a match to TRBD1. This CDR3 comprises 14 residues. Germline CDR1 reads MNHEY; CDR2 reads SMNVEV (reference sequence). Trimming at V came to 4 bases and at J to 11 bases, leaving 13 bases not matched to a gene. The CDR3 here is CASSSIDREIKQYF. CDR3 nucleotides: TGTGCCAGCAGTTCCATCGACAGGGAGATAAAGCAGTACTTC.

V usage is TRBV7-9 and J usage is TRBJ1-5; the D is unclear. CDR1 is SEHNR and CDR2 is FQNEAQ in the germline V gene (reference sequence). The CDR3 length is 15 residues. The V end was cut by 1 base, the J end by 0 bases, with 7 bases between. The CDR3 sequence: CASSLGGGSNQPQHF. CDR3 sequence (DNA): TGTGCCAGCAGCTTAGGTGGCGGTAGCAATCAGCCCCAGCATTTT.

The chain joins TRBV6-1 to TRBJ2-5, with D possibly TRBD1 on 5 matching bases. Germline V gene data show CDR1 as MNHNS and CDR2 as SASEGT. The CDR3 runs to 17 residues. V was trimmed by 1 base and J by 5 bases, leaving 20 bases between them. Here the CDR3 reads CASSEGKWEGVHETQYF. The CDR3 DNA reads as TGTGCCAGCAGTGAAGGGAAATGGGAAGGGGTACACGAGACCCAGTACTTC.

This chain joins TRBV7-8 and TRBJ2-5; TRBD1 might be the D (6 bases). CDR1 is SGHVS and CDR2 is FQNEAQ in the germline V gene. The CDR3 is 14 residues long. With 6 bases removed from V and 2 bases from J, the gap between germline ends came to 13 bases. The CDR3 sequence is CASRRGQRQETQYF. CDR3 in DNA: TGTGCCAGCAGGAGAGGACAGAGGCAAGAGACCCAGTACTTC.

This clone was picked up a small number of times. The genes are TRBV27 and TRBJ2-7; weak D call: TRBD2 (5 bases). Germline V gene lookup returns CDR1 MNHEY and CDR2 SMNVEV (reference sequence). V was clipped by 10 bases and J by 7 bases, with 20 bases between them. There are 13 residues in the CDR3. The CDR3 DNA is TGTGCCACAAGACGGGGAACCTCTTGGGAGCAGTACTTC. Amino acids: CATRRGTSWEQYF.

V usage is TRBV28 and J usage is TRBJ2-2; TRBD2 aligns across 15 bases. With V trimmed by 6 bases and J by 1 base, 3 bases remained unmatched. CDR3 size: 17 residues. Germline V gives CDR1 MDHEN, CDR2 SYDVKM. CDR3 sequence (DNA): TGTGCCAGCAGCGTGGGACTAGCGGGAGGGAACACCGGGGAGCTGTTTTTT. Its translation: CASSVGLAGGNTGELFF. Using reference TRBV28 and TRBJ2-2 for the parts outside the CDR3, the full variable domain is DVKVTQSSRYLVKRTGEKVFLECVQDMDHENMFWYRQDPGLGLRLIYFSYDVKMKEKGDIPEGYSVSREKKERFSLILESASTNQTSMYLCASSVGLAGGNTGELFFGEGSRLTVL.

The rearrangement uses TRBV7-6 and TRBJ2-2; a weak D match, TRBD2 (6 bases). The CDR3 spans 14 residues. Trimming removed 7 bases from V and 6 bases from J, with 15 bases in between. From germline, CDR1 is SGHVS and CDR2 FNYEAQ. For the CDR3, the DNA is TGTGCCAGCACGGGAGTCCCCGGCGCCGGGGAGCTGTTTTTT. Encoded protein: CASTGVPGAGELFF.

The rearrangement links TRBV11-1 to TRBJ2-1, with D perhaps TRBD1 (5 bases). Trimming stripped 5 bases from V and 2 bases from J, with 13 bases between. CDR1 is SGHAT, CDR2 FQDESV, per germline (reference sequence). CDR3 length: 15 residues. The chain's CDR3 is CASSVRVVTYNEQFF. CDR3 bases: TGTGCCAGCAGCGTCAGGGTAGTGACCTACAATGAGCAGTTCTTC.

This clone was recorded only once. The chain combines TRBV7-6 with TRBJ2-7; D possibly corresponds to TRBD1 (5 bases). The CDR3 runs 15 residues. The V end lost 0 bases, the J end lost 0 bases, and 9 bases lay between the germline ends. From germline, CDR1 is SGHVS and CDR2 FNYEAQ. The DNA for the CDR3 is TGTGCCAGCAGCTTAGCCAGTCAGGGCTCCTACGAGCAGTACTTC. It encodes CASSLASQGSYEQYF.

This clone turned up a few times. J is TRBJ1-1 and V is TRBV5-6, with D unresolved. This CDR3 region has 11 residues. Germline CDR1 SGHDT, CDR2 YYEEEE. V was clipped by 0 bases and J by 12 bases, with 9 bases between them. CDR3 bases: TGTGCCAGCAGCTTGGGAGGTGTAACTTTCTTT. As protein: CASSLGGVTFF.

V gene TRBV28 combines with J gene TRBJ2-1; 7 nucleotides agree with TRBD1. The germline V gene encodes CDR1 MDHEN and CDR2 SYDVKM. Losses at the gene ends were 6 bases for V and 0 bases for J; bases not matched to a gene: 5. CDR3 length equals 15 residues. The CDR3: CASSWDSYSYNEQFF. DNA for the CDR3: TGTGCCAGCAGCTGGGACAGTTACTCCTACAATGAGCAGTTCTTC. Looking up the rest from reference TRBV28 and TRBJ2-1 gives the full variable domain: DVKVTQSSRYLVKRTGEKVFLECVQDMDHENMFWYRQDPGLGLRLIYFSYDVKMKEKGDIPEGYSVSREKKERFSLILESASTNQTSMYLCASSWDSYSYNEQFFGPGTRLTVL.